What follows are 30 T cell receptor beta chains derived from one specimen sequenced in a study of shared T cell receptors in the human thymus. Profiling relied on immunoSEQ multiplex PCR, and the TCRdb table lists in-frame clones only, not all of them. The table has over 350,000 clones, over 90% seen once. The sequenced material came from thymocytes. All receptors derive from a human donor.

The rearrangement links TRBV5-6 to TRBJ2-1, with 8 bases lining up with TRBD2. Trimming cost V 3 bases and J 0 bases; bases outside gene matches: 2. The CDR3 is 15 residues long. Germline CDR1 SGHDT, CDR2 YYEEEE. The CDR3 DNA sequence: TGTGCCAGCAGCTCCGGGACTAGCTCCTACAATGAGCAGTTCTTC. Amino acid sequence: CASSSGTSSYNEQFF.

J is TRBJ2-7 and V is TRBV7-9; D might be TRBD2 (5 bases). Trimming left V 4 bases short and J 0 bases short, with 7 bases between. CDR1 is SEHNR and CDR2 is FQNEAQ in the germline V gene (reference sequence). This CDR3 comprises 13 residues. CDR3 nucleotides: TGTGCCAGCAGCTCCGGGATCTCCTACGAGCAGTACTTC. Its translation: CASSSGISYEQYF.

The genes are TRBV7-2 and TRBJ2-1; D assignment may be TRBD1 or TRBD2 (5 bases each). The CDR3 is 14 residues long. The V end lost 2 bases, the J end lost 11 bases, and 16 bases lay between the germline ends. The germline V gene has CDR1 SGHTA and CDR2 FQGNSA. Written as DNA, the CDR3 is TGTGCCAGCAGCTTAATGGGACGGGGCTGGAAGCAGTTCTTC. This gives the protein CASSLMGRGWKQFF. Full variable domain (rest looked up from reference TRBV7-2 and TRBJ2-1): GAGVSQSPSNKVTEKGKDVELRCDPISGHTALYWYRQSLGQGLEFLIYFQGNSAPDKSGLPSDRFSAERTGGSVSTLTIQRTQQEDSAVYLCASSLMGRGWKQFFGPGTRLTVL.

This clone was detected only once. The chain links TRBV28 to TRBJ2-7, with 8 nucleotides matching TRBD1. J lost 2 bases, V lost 1 base, and 7 bases had no gene match. The germline gives CDR1 MDHEN, CDR2 SYDVKM. The CDR3 runs 16 residues. This CDR3 reads CASSLYWTGSTYEQYF. The CDR3 DNA follows: TGTGCCAGCAGTTTATATTGGACAGGGTCCACCTACGAGCAGTACTTC.

This clone is a singleton in its sample. The rearrangement links TRBV2 to TRBJ1-2; 7 bases are shared with TRBD1. The CDR3 totals 18 residues. Germline V gene sequence: CDR1 SNHLY, CDR2 FYNNEI. Unmatched junction bases numbered 16, after V lost 2 bases and J lost 4 bases. In DNA, the CDR3 is TGTGCCAGCAGTGAACTTTACCAGAAAACACGACAGGGCTATGGCTACACCTTC. Translation: CASSELYQKTRQGYGYTF.

The chain carries TRBV5-1 and TRBJ2-7; D gene unclear. Per the germline V gene, CDR1 is SGHRS and CDR2 is YFSETQ. The CDR3 has 12 amino acids. Trimming stripped 4 bases from V and 6 bases from J, with 11 bases between. CDR3 loop: CASSLYRGEQYF. The CDR3 region has the DNA TGCGCCAGCAGCCTCTACCGCGGCGAGCAGTACTTC.

The chain employs TRBV27 and TRBJ1-5; 7 bases are a match to TRBD1. The V and J ends lost 5 bases and 0 bases, in that order; junction bases with no gene match: 7. The CDR3 runs 16 residues. Germline values: CDR1 MNHEY, CDR2 SMNVEV (reference sequence). The CDR3 here is CASSPDRAHSNQPQHF. The CDR3, as DNA: TGTGCCAGCAGTCCTGACAGGGCCCATAGCAATCAGCCCCAGCATTTT.

The genes are TRBV6-5 and TRBJ1-4; 7 nucleotides agree with TRBD1. The CDR3 consists of 13 residues. Germline values: CDR1 MNHEY, CDR2 SVGAGI. Trimming removed 10 bases from V and 3 bases from J; junction bases left unmatched: 5. This CDR3 reads CATTGTANEKLFF. The CDR3 DNA reads as TGTGCCACCACCGGGACAGCTAATGAAAAACTGTTTTTT.

The table lists this clone with a count of one. The V call is TRBV20-1, the J call TRBJ2-7; D not resolved. Germline V gene lookup returns CDR1 DFQATT and CDR2 SNEGSKA (reference sequence). Trimming removed 3 bases at V and 7 bases at J, with 4 bases between. The CDR3 contains 9 residues. CDR3 protein: CSASREQYF. CDR3 DNA: TGCAGTGCTAGTCGGGAGCAGTACTTC.

This clone was picked up one time. J is TRBJ2-7 and V is TRBV6-5; 9 bases map to TRBD1. The CDR3 runs to 14 residues. The V gene end was trimmed by 5 bases and the J gene end by 7 bases; junction bases not matched to a gene: 9. Looked up from germline, CDR1 is MNHEY and CDR2 is SVGAGI. The CDR3 nucleotides are TGTGCCAGCAGTAGAAACAGGGGGCGCGAAGAGCAGTACTTC. Translated, it gives CASSRNRGREEQYF.

The count of this clone is one. The chain uses TRBV5-1 and TRBJ1-5; TRBD1 is a possible D gene (5 bases). V gave up 0 bases and J gave up 0 bases, with 7 bases separating them. The CDR3 sequence is 15 residues long. CDR1 and CDR2 (germline): SGHRS, YFSETQ. The CDR3 DNA is TGCGCCAGCAGCTTGGGACAGTATAGCAATCAGCCCCAGCATTTT. Protein product: CASSLGQYSNQPQHF. Full variable domain (missing parts from reference TRBV5-1 and TRBJ1-5): KAGVTQTPRYLIKTRGQQVTLSCSPISGHRSVSWYQQTPGQGLQFLFEYFSETQRNKGNFPGRFSGRQFSNSRSEMNVSTLELGDSALYLCASSLGQYSNQPQHFGDGTRLSIL.

About this clone: The junction differs from germline at one of its ends, possibly a read error. The chain couples TRBV27 to TRBJ1-1, with a possible D match to TRBD1 (5 bases). From germline, CDR1 is MNHEY and CDR2 SMNVEV (reference sequence). CDR3 length: 15 residues. In DNA form, the CDR3 reads TGTGCCAGCAATTTAAAGGGGCGCCAAGGAGCTGAAGCTTTCTTT. Protein: CASNLKGRQGAEAFF.

The V call is TRBV14, the J call TRBJ2-1; maybe TRBD2 (6 bases). The germline V and J ends were trimmed by 4 bases and 6 bases, with 13 bases remaining between them. Germline V gene data show CDR1 as SGHDN and CDR2 as FVKESK. This CDR3 spans 14 amino acids. CDR3: CASSPRLVRNEQFF. For the CDR3, the DNA is TGTGCCAGCAGCCCCCGACTAGTTCGCAATGAGCAGTTCTTC.

The V call is TRBV30, the J call TRBJ1-2; D is unresolved. Germline lookup yields CDR1 GTSNPN and CDR2 SVGIG (reference sequence). There are 12 residues in the CDR3. The ends were cut back, 3 bases at V and 6 bases at J, with 11 bases in the middle. The CDR3 DNA follows: TGTGCCTGGAGGTTACGTTTTCATGGCTACACCTTC. Its translation: CAWRLRFHGYTF.

The rearrangement links TRBV30 to TRBJ2-1, with 8 bases matching TRBD2. CDR1 is GTSNPN, CDR2 SVGIG, per germline (reference sequence). This CDR3 is 18 amino acids long. J was trimmed by 7 bases and V by 0 bases; bases with no gene match: 17. The CDR3 bases are TGTGCCTGGAGTGTAGGCCCCCGTCCCGGGAGGGCCGATAATGAGCAGTTCTTC. Translation: CAWSVGPRPGRADNEQFF.

V and J are TRBV4-2 and TRBJ1-2; TRBD1 might be the D (6 bases). Trimming removed 2 bases from V and 3 bases from J, with 10 bases in between. CDR3 length: 14 amino acids. In germline, CDR1 is LGHNA, CDR2 YNFKEQ. CDR3 amino acids: CASSQRQVDYGYTF. Here the CDR3 DNA reads TGTGCCAGCAGCCAAAGACAGGTTGACTATGGCTACACCTTC.

J is TRBJ1-5 and V is TRBV15; D might be TRBD1 (5 bases). The CDR3 contains 21 residues. The germline CDR1 and CDR2 sequences are LNHNV and YYDKDF (reference sequence). Trimming pared 0 bases from V and 0 bases from J, leaving 24 bases between. CDR3 sequence reads: CATSRDLRGQGGGLSNQPQHF. The DNA for the CDR3 is TGTGCCACCAGCAGAGATCTTAGGGGCCAAGGAGGCGGCCTTAGCAATCAGCCCCAGCATTTT.

The CDR3 reads CASTNTPGEEGNTIYF. CDR3 in DNA: TGTGCCAGCACAAATACCCCCGGGGAGGAAGGAAACACCATATATTTT. The genes are TRBV18 and TRBJ1-3; unclear D gene. The V gene lost 8 bases and the J gene lost 4 bases, with 21 bases spanning the gap. This CDR3 spans 16 amino acids. The germline V gene has CDR1 KGHSH and CDR2 LQKENI.

The chain uses TRBV6-5 and TRBJ1-1; 8 positions match TRBD1. J gave up 4 bases and V 6 bases, and 10 bases lay outside the gene matches. Germline lookup yields CDR1 MNHEY and CDR2 SVGAGI. The CDR3 contains 15 residues. The CDR3 here is CASSITGGNCTEAFF. The CDR3 DNA is TGTGCCAGCAGCATTACAGGGGGGAATTGCACTGAAGCTTTCTTT.

The CDR3 spells CSVDSFNTGELFF. The CDR3 DNA is TGCAGCGTTGATTCTTTTAACACCGGGGAGCTGTTTTTT. This chain uses TRBV29-1 with TRBJ2-2, with D hard to call. The CDR3 runs 13 residues. Germline CDR1 reads SQVTM; CDR2 reads ANQGSEA. The germline V and J ends were trimmed by 3 bases and 2 bases, with 7 bases remaining between them.

V gene TRBV30 combines with J gene TRBJ2-5; D is perhaps TRBD2 (6 bases). The CDR3 is 17 residues long. Germline CDR1 and CDR2: GTSNPN and SVGIG (reference sequence). V lost 5 bases to trimming and J lost 0 bases, with 22 bases between them. This chain's CDR3 is CAWQCTGGAPYQETQYF. CDR3 bases: TGTGCCTGGCAGTGTACCGGAGGGGCGCCGTACCAAGAGACCCAGTACTTC.

The chain has TRBV21-1 and TRBJ2-3. TRBV21-1 is assigned pseudogene status. The CDR3 is made up of 18 amino acids. The CDR3, as DNA: TGTGCCAGCAGCAAAGCGGGAAAGCGAAGTCTTCCCACAGATACGCAGTATTTT. This translates into CASSKAGKRSLPTDTQYF.

This chain uses TRBV27 with TRBJ2-2; D call uncertain. Per the germline V gene, CDR1 is MNHEY and CDR2 is SMNVEV (reference sequence). Trimming pared 6 bases from V and 4 bases from J, leaving 9 bases between. CDR3 length: 13 residues. The CDR3 spells CASSNPSTGELFF. In DNA, the CDR3 is TGTGCCAGCAGCAACCCCAGCACCGGGGAGCTGTTTTTT.

The chain links TRBV5-1 to TRBJ1-2; no clear D. V was shortened by 9 bases and J by 5 bases, with 11 bases between the two germline ends. Germline CDR1 reads SGHRS; CDR2 reads YFSETQ. CDR3 length equals 11 residues. CDR3 nucleotides: TGCGCCACCCGAGCGAAGTATGGCTACACCTTC. The encoded protein is CATRAKYGYTF.

This clone was seen once. DNA of the CDR3: TGTGCCAGCAGCTTGAAAATCTGGCGGGAGCGAAAAGAGACCCAGTACTTC. Translation gives CASSLKIWRERKETQYF. The V and J genes are TRBV5-6 and TRBJ2-5; TRBD2 agrees at 7 bases. The CDR3 is 17 amino acids. V lost 1 base and J lost 3; bases outside the gene matches: 12. CDR1 is SGHDT, CDR2 YYEEEE, per germline.

The V gene is TRBV4-1, the J gene TRBJ2-5; TRBD2 aligns across 7 bases. The junction had 9 bases not matched to a gene; V was cut back by 0 bases and J by 5 bases. Germline CDR1 reads MGHRA; CDR2 reads YSYEKL. The CDR3 runs 16 residues. DNA for the CDR3: TGCGCCAGCAGCCAAGATACAATGGGGGGGAGGGAGACCCAGTACTTC. It codes for CASSQDTMGGRETQYF.

This chain joins TRBV4-1 and TRBJ1-5; a weak D match, TRBD1 (5 bases). CDR1 is MGHRA, CDR2 YSYEKL, per germline. Trimming removed 2 bases at V and 9 bases at J, with 23 bases between. The CDR3 totals 17 residues. The CDR3, as DNA: TGCGCCAGCAGCCAATCGTACTTAGTAGGGGTAAAGTGGCCCCAGCATTTT. Its protein product is CASSQSYLVGVKWPQHF.

J is TRBJ1-3 and V is TRBV6-5; D is possibly TRBD1 (5 bases). V lost 6 bases and J 0 bases, leaving 12 bases between the germline ends. CDR1 is MNHEY and CDR2 is SVGAGI in the germline V gene. The length of the CDR3 is 15 residues. CDR3 residues: CASRSGTRSGNTIYF. CDR3 DNA sequence: TGTGCCAGCAGAAGCGGGACCCGCTCTGGAAACACCATATATTTT.

This chain links TRBV5-1 with TRBJ1-2; the D gene is possibly TRBD1 (6 bases). This CDR3 has 14 amino acids. Germline V gene data show CDR1 as SGHRS and CDR2 as YFSETQ. V lost 0 bases, J lost 4 bases, and 10 bases lay in between. The CDR3 bases are TGCGCCAGCAGCTTGGGAGGACAGCCCTATGGCTACACCTTC. Translated, it gives CASSLGGQPYGYTF.

The rearrangement joins TRBV5-4 to TRBJ2-7; D is undetermined. Germline V CDR1 and CDR2: SGHNT, YYREEE (reference sequence). This CDR3 has 15 amino acids. V lost 2 bases and J 2 bases, leaving 14 bases between the germline ends. The CDR3, as DNA: TGTGCCAGCAGCTTAGGCGCTTGGAAAACCTACGAGCAGTACTTC. This translates into CASSLGAWKTYEQYF.